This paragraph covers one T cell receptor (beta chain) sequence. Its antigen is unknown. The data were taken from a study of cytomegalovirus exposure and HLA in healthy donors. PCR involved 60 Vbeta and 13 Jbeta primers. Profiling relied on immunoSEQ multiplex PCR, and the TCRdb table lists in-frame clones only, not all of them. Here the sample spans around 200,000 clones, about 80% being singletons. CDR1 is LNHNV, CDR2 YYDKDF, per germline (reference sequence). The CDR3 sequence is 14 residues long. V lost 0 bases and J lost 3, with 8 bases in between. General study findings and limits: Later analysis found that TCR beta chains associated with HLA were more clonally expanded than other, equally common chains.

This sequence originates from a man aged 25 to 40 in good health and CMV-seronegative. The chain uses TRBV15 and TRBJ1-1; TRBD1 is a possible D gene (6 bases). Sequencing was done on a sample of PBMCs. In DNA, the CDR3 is TGTGCCACCAGCAGAGATGCAGGGGACACTGAAGCTTTCTTT. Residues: CATSRDAGDTEAFF.